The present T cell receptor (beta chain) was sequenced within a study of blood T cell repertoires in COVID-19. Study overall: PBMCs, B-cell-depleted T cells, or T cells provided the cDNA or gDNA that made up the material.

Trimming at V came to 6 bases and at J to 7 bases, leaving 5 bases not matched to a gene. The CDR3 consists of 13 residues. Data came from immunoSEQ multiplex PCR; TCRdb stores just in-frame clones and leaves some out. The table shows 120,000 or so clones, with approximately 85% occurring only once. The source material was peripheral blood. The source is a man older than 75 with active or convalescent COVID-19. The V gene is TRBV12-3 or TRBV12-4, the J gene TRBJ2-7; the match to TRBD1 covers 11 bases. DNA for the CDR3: TGTGCCAGCAGATCCGGGACAGGGGGTGAGCAGTACTTC. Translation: CASRSGTGGEQYF.